There are a few counts of the clone carrying this T cell receptor (beta chain). This entry belongs to a study of blood T cell repertoires in COVID-19. Background on the study: There were acute and convalescent COVID-19 samples, and they came from the United States, Italy and Spain. T cells, B-cell-depleted T cells, or PBMCs supplied cDNA or gDNA.

The V gene's germline CDR1 is SGHKS and CDR2 YYEKEE (reference sequence). The V end lost 7 bases, the J end lost 5 bases, and 13 bases lay between the germline ends. The CDR3 has 13 amino acids. Original data processing: Reference gene primer amplification gave nucleated cell count estimates. The assay was immunoSEQ multiplex PCR, and TCRdb's table has in-frame clones only and misses some. The DNA gave D and trimming, while V, J and clone size come from that table. The sample comprises roughly 61,000 clones, around 90% of which are singletons, and under 3% rests with the top ten. The specimen was peripheral blood. This receptor was obtained from a man aged 60-69 years with acute or convalescent COVID-19. The chain couples TRBV5-5 to TRBJ2-1; possible D gene TRBD2, 5 bases. CDR3 in amino acids: CASPRAANNEQFF. The CDR3, as DNA: TGTGCCAGCCCGCGGGCAGCCAACAATGAGCAGTTCTTC.